This is a list of T cell receptor beta chains from one sample in a study of Graves' ophthalmopathy and Graves' hyperthyroidism. One entry per CDR3 protein, called by TCRdb with MiXCR from the multiplex PCR reads. This table has fewer than 400,000 distinct CDR3 sequences, approximately 16% appearing once. Sequenced input: peripheral blood. All receptors come from a woman younger than 35 with Graves' ophthalmopathy. Both conserved end residues are part of each CDR3. Fields, in order: CDR3 protein, V gene, J gene, CDR3 length.

CDR3 protein: CASSLRPGQGVYYGYTF
V gene: TRBV12-3/TRBV12-4
J gene: TRBJ1-2
CDR3 length: 17

CDR3 protein: CASSPQRRGEQYF
V gene: TRBV9
J gene: TRBJ2-7
CDR3 length: 13

CDR3 protein: CASRGPVGEQYF
V gene: TRBV6-1
J gene: TRBJ2-7
CDR3 length: 12

CDR3 protein: CASSYRTGGNSNQPQHF
V gene: TRBV6-2/TRBV6-3
J gene: TRBJ1-5
CDR3 length: 17

CDR3 protein: CASSLRSNSPLHF
V gene: TRBV27
J gene: TRBJ1-6
CDR3 length: 13

CDR3 protein: CASSEGLSWQYF
V gene: TRBV2
J gene: TRBJ2-7
CDR3 length: 12

CDR3 protein: CASSYRVPHSYEQYF
V gene: TRBV6-2/TRBV6-3
J gene: TRBJ2-7
CDR3 length: 15

CDR3 protein: CASSPTGQINQPQHF
V gene: TRBV12-3/TRBV12-4
J gene: TRBJ1-5
CDR3 length: 15

CDR3 protein: CASTPGSSDEQYF
V gene: TRBV28
J gene: TRBJ2-7
CDR3 length: 13

CDR3 protein: CSAREHTEAFF
V gene: TRBV20-1
J gene: TRBJ1-1
CDR3 length: 11

CDR3 protein: CSVEDQDSLNF
V gene: TRBV29-1
J gene: TRBJ2-7
CDR3 length: 11

CDR3 protein: CASSLGQQLLNTEAFF
V gene: TRBV28
J gene: TRBJ1-1
CDR3 length: 16

CDR3 protein: CASDDRVSWGYTF
V gene: TRBV28
J gene: TRBJ1-2
CDR3 length: 13

CDR3 protein: CASSRGQGGAYEQYF
V gene: TRBV4-3
J gene: TRBJ2-7
CDR3 length: 15

CDR3 protein: CASREYTVPNSPLHF
V gene: TRBV27
J gene: TRBJ1-6
CDR3 length: 15

CDR3 protein: CASSLLAGVEETQYF
V gene: TRBV7-2
J gene: TRBJ2-5
CDR3 length: 15

CDR3 protein: CSAPQGAAFF
V gene: TRBV20-1
J gene: TRBJ1-1
CDR3 length: 10

CDR3 protein: CASSPTGGDGYTF
V gene: TRBV11-2
J gene: TRBJ1-2
CDR3 length: 13

CDR3 protein: CASTPAGNTGELFF
V gene: TRBV11-2
J gene: TRBJ2-2
CDR3 length: 14

CDR3 protein: CASSSPPSWPQHF
V gene: TRBV28
J gene: TRBJ1-5
CDR3 length: 13

CDR3 protein: CASSDSMGDRAINSNQPQHF
V gene: TRBV6-4
J gene: TRBJ1-5
CDR3 length: 20

CDR3 protein: CSARPDRGLYEQYF
V gene: TRBV20-1
J gene: TRBJ2-7
CDR3 length: 14

CDR3 protein: CASSRDDQETQYF
V gene: TRBV7-2
J gene: TRBJ2-5
CDR3 length: 13

CDR3 protein: CASSPQPYYGYTF
V gene: TRBV3-1
J gene: TRBJ1-2
CDR3 length: 13

CDR3 protein: CASSTTGVAGGYTF
V gene: TRBV2
J gene: TRBJ1-2
CDR3 length: 14

CDR3 protein: CASTANGFNTGELFF
V gene: TRBV2
J gene: TRBJ2-2
CDR3 length: 15

CDR3 protein: CASWGLNSNQPQHF
V gene: TRBV6-1
J gene: TRBJ1-5
CDR3 length: 14

CDR3 protein: CASSLRGGERETQYF
V gene: TRBV12-3/TRBV12-4
J gene: TRBJ2-5
CDR3 length: 15

CDR3 protein: CASTPGRLSTEAFF
V gene: TRBV6-2/TRBV6-3
J gene: TRBJ1-1
CDR3 length: 14

CDR3 protein: CATSDPRAPRPGELFF
V gene: TRBV24-1
J gene: TRBJ2-2
CDR3 length: 16

CDR3 protein: CASTLHENTEAFF
V gene: TRBV7-9
J gene: TRBJ1-1
CDR3 length: 13

CDR3 protein: CAIGPRNTYEQYF
V gene: TRBV10-3
J gene: TRBJ2-7
CDR3 length: 13

CDR3 protein: CASRLRTGSLTEAFF
V gene: TRBV6-2/TRBV6-3
J gene: TRBJ1-1
CDR3 length: 15

CDR3 protein: CASSVFTQAVHEQYF
V gene: TRBV2
J gene: TRBJ2-7
CDR3 length: 15

CDR3 protein: CASGLADELGTQYF
V gene: TRBV12-5
J gene: TRBJ2-5
CDR3 length: 14

CDR3 protein: CSARDLRVPYNSPLHF
V gene: TRBV20-1
J gene: TRBJ1-6
CDR3 length: 16

CDR3 protein: CAISESTWPAF
V gene: TRBV10-3
J gene: TRBJ1-1
CDR3 length: 11

CDR3 protein: CASSARTGVATEAFF
V gene: TRBV18
J gene: TRBJ1-1
CDR3 length: 15

CDR3 protein: CSVGDYEQYF
V gene: TRBV29-1
J gene: TRBJ2-7
CDR3 length: 10

CDR3 protein: CSVETDDGYTF
V gene: TRBV29-1
J gene: TRBJ1-2
CDR3 length: 11

CDR3 protein: CASSSRQDQETQYF
V gene: TRBV5-4
J gene: TRBJ2-5
CDR3 length: 14

CDR3 protein: CASSKLALNTGELFF
V gene: TRBV6-2/TRBV6-3
J gene: TRBJ2-2
CDR3 length: 15

CDR3 protein: CSVTPAGVGETQYF
V gene: TRBV29-1
J gene: TRBJ2-5
CDR3 length: 14

CDR3 protein: CASSHAWPNYGYTF
V gene: TRBV7-2
J gene: TRBJ1-2
CDR3 length: 14

CDR3 protein: CASTGLAGGPAGELFF
V gene: TRBV2
J gene: TRBJ2-2
CDR3 length: 16

CDR3 protein: CASAPAGGTYEQYF
V gene: TRBV6-2/TRBV6-3
J gene: TRBJ2-7
CDR3 length: 14

CDR3 protein: CSATVTSIEAFF
V gene: TRBV20-1
J gene: TRBJ1-1
CDR3 length: 12

CDR3 protein: CASSLRGASTDTQYF
V gene: TRBV5-1
J gene: TRBJ2-3
CDR3 length: 15

CDR3 protein: CAWSVANYGYTF
V gene: TRBV30
J gene: TRBJ1-2
CDR3 length: 12

CDR3 protein: CASSLGQGLWYGYTF
V gene: TRBV28
J gene: TRBJ1-2
CDR3 length: 15

CDR3 protein: CASSYSYGELFF
V gene: TRBV6-5
J gene: TRBJ2-2
CDR3 length: 12

CDR3 protein: CASRADRGVAGNIQYF
V gene: TRBV5-1
J gene: TRBJ2-4
CDR3 length: 16

CDR3 protein: CSVAKRQNTEAFF
V gene: TRBV29-1
J gene: TRBJ1-1
CDR3 length: 13

CDR3 protein: CASSWTESYEQYF
V gene: TRBV11-2
J gene: TRBJ2-7
CDR3 length: 13

CDR3 protein: CSTRWGGEAFF
V gene: TRBV29-1
J gene: TRBJ1-1
CDR3 length: 11